This T cell receptor (beta chain) came from a study of beta chain features in type 1 diabetes. The sample holds a few counts of this clone. Its cognate antigen is unknown. Points from the study as a whole: Over-representation of high TCR-expressing cells was a possible consequence of cDNA sequencing. Patients' naive, central memory and Treg TCRB repertoires seemed closer to one another than those of healthy donors.

The study reverse transcribed the entire isolated RNA, so it sequenced expressed TCRB transcripts. The method was immunoSEQ multiplex PCR; TCRdb's version includes in-frame clones alone and lacks a portion of them. The sample includes hundreds of thousands of clones, about 16% of them seen just once. CDR1 and CDR2 from the germline V gene are MNHEY and SVGAGI. Trimming stripped 2 bases from V and 4 bases from J, with 12 bases between. The CDR3 spans 14 residues. The sample comprised naive CD4+ T cells from blood. This chain joins TRBV6-5 and TRBJ2-7; possibly TRBD1 for D (6 bases). The sequence derives from a man younger than 30 in good health. The CDR3 sequence is CASSYARGLYEQYF. CDR3 sequence (DNA): TGTGCCAGCAGTTACGCCAGGGGCCTGTACGAGCAGTACTTC.